The TCR beta chain under discussion was sequenced for a study of cytomegalovirus exposure and HLA in healthy donors. Study-level points and caveats: Common viral pathogens were later found to be apparently linked to several of the most significant clusters.

Germline CDR1 and CDR2: LNHDA and SQIVND (reference sequence). This CDR3 contains 15 residues. Germline trimming cut 7 bases from V and 5 bases from J; bases unmatched to any gene: 10. PCR primers comprised 60 Vbeta and 13 Jbeta primers. This table comes from immunoSEQ multiplex PCR, and its TCRdb copy is limited to in-frame clones, with some not included. The sample has over 150,000 clones, around 79% seen once. Remarks on this clone: Its target is not known.

The sequence was collected from a man between 18 and 29 years old in good health and CMV-seronegative. The chain joins TRBV19 to TRBJ2-4; 8 bases match TRBD1. The source material was PBMCs. The CDR3: CASTGGGTGENIQYF. The CDR3 nucleotides read TGTGCCAGTACCGGAGGGGGGACAGGCGAAAACATTCAGTACTTC.